This passage covers 27 T cell receptor beta chains from one sample sequenced in a study of blood T cells in healthy people across ages. The second PCR ran about 7 to 12 cycles with a sample-barcoded 5' primer and J-beta primers. A single record per CDR3 protein comes from TCRdb applying MiXCR to the 5' RACE reads. The sample has hundreds of thousands of distinct CDR3 sequences, roughly half seen once. Sequencing input: blood. The receptors derive from a woman of 80 years or more in good health.

Many counts were recorded for this clonotype. The genes are TRBV20-1 and TRBJ2-5; D is uncertain. This CDR3 comprises 13 residues. V gave up 0 bases and J gave up 4 bases, with 9 bases separating them. In germline, CDR1 is DFQATT, CDR2 SNEGSKA (reference sequence). CDR3 region: CSARDPFGETQYF. CDR3 sequence (DNA): TGCAGTGCTAGAGATCCCTTCGGAGAGACCCAGTACTTC.

Ten or more counts support this clonotype. The rearrangement links TRBV29-1 to TRBJ2-7; 7 bases fit TRBD1. This CDR3 has 12 amino acids. CDR1 and CDR2 (germline): SQVTM, ANQGSEA. The J segment lost 5 bases and the V segment lost 6 bases, leaving 7 bases of the junction unmatched. The CDR3 spells CSVRTGRNEQYF. The CDR3 DNA follows: TGCAGCGTGCGGACAGGAAGGAACGAGCAGTACTTC.

This clonotype appeared a few times. The chain carries TRBV6-6 and TRBJ1-1, with D tentatively TRBD1 (5 bases). Germline CDR1 is MNHNY and CDR2 is SVGAGI (reference sequence). CDR3 length: 16 residues. V lost 2 bases to trimming and J lost 5 bases, with 18 bases between them. CDR3 DNA sequence: TGTGCCAGCAGTTACCGGACACCCGGGACGGGGACTGAAGCTTTCTTT. As protein: CASSYRTPGTGTEAFF.

The V and J genes are TRBV12-3 or TRBV12-4 and TRBJ2-7; 10 bases map to TRBD1. J gave up 2 bases and V 7 bases, and 8 bases lay outside the gene matches. The CDR3 sequence is 15 residues long. DNA for the CDR3: TGTGCCAGCACCGATACCGGGACAGGGGCCTACGAGCAGTACTTC. As protein: CASTDTGTGAYEQYF.

J is TRBJ2-1 and V is TRBV20-1, with 11 bases aligning to TRBD2. The germline CDR1 and CDR2 sequences are DFQATT and SNEGSKA (reference sequence). V was pared by 0 bases and J by 10 bases, with 14 bases of the junction left unmatched. The CDR3 length is 17 residues. The CDR3: CSARDGGIAGGFREQFF. Written as DNA, the CDR3 is TGCAGTGCTAGAGATGGAGGAATAGCGGGGGGGTTTCGCGAGCAGTTCTTC.

This clonotype was recorded a few times. CDR3 bases: TGCAGTGCACCCAGGACAGGAGGCACAGTGGCTGAAGCTTTCTTT. This codes for CSAPRTGGTVAEAFF. The chain joins TRBV20-1 to TRBJ1-1; 7 nucleotides line up with TRBD1. The CDR3 has 15 residues. Germline lookup yields CDR1 DFQATT and CDR2 SNEGSKA (reference sequence). The trim removed 6 bases at V and 6 bases at J, leaving 16 bases unmatched.

This clonotype was detected a few times. CDR3 in amino acids: CASSQELAGDEQYF. CDR3 sequence (DNA): TGTGCCAGCAGCCAAGAGTTAGCGGGGGATGAGCAGTACTTC. The V gene is TRBV14, the J gene TRBJ2-5; 9 bases are a match to TRBD2. The CDR3 contains 14 residues. Trimming removed 0 bases from V and 11 bases from J; junction bases left unmatched: 7. Germline values: CDR1 SGHDN, CDR2 FVKESK.

This clonotype was seen only a few times. A much more abundant neighbour one base away suggests this may be a read error. The chain combines TRBV5-1 with TRBJ2-1; no firm D call. The J call may be mistaken, given a closer DNA end match to TRBJ2-7. This CDR3 spans 14 amino acids. Germline values: CDR1 SGHRS, CDR2 YFSETQ. The CDR3 reads CASSLGSEYNEQYF. CDR3 bases: TGCGCCAGCAGCTTAGGGTCCGAGTACAATGAGCAGTACTTC.

The rearrangement joins TRBV20-1 to TRBJ1-2, with unresolved D. Trimming stripped 0 bases from V and 5 bases from J, with 16 bases between. Germline CDR1 is DFQATT and CDR2 is SNEGSKA (reference sequence). This CDR3 has 15 residues. In DNA form, the CDR3 reads TGCAGTGCTAGAGATGCGACCGCTTCGTTATATGGCTACACCTTC. Encoded protein: CSARDATASLYGYTF.

This clonotype was seen many times. The rearrangement links TRBV29-1 to TRBJ2-3; tentative D call: TRBD2 (6 bases). The V end lost 3 bases, the J end lost 2 bases, and 15 bases lay between the germline ends. Per the germline V gene, CDR1 is SQVTM and CDR2 is ANQGSEA. The CDR3 is 15 amino acids. In DNA form, the CDR3 reads TGCAGCGTTGATCTTGCCGGGGGAAACACAGATACGCAGTATTTT. Protein sequence: CSVDLAGGNTDTQYF.

V is TRBV5-6 and J is TRBJ1-2; D unresolved. Trimming cost V 0 bases and J 5 bases, with 14 bases left between them. The length of the CDR3 is 15 residues. The germline V gene encodes CDR1 SGHDT and CDR2 YYEEEE. The CDR3 region has the DNA TGTGCCAGCAGCTTGGGGCAGCACACCTCATATGGCTACACCTTC. This sequence encodes CASSLGQHTSYGYTF. Drawing the rest from reference TRBV5-6 and TRBJ1-2, the complete variable domain is DAGVTQSPTHLIKTRGQQVTLRCSPKSGHDTVSWYQQALGQGPQFIFQYYEEEERQRGNFPDRFSGHQFPNYSSELNVNALLLGDSALYLCASSLGQHTSYGYTFGSGTRLTVV.

With regard to this clonotype: This may arise from a read error, as a much more abundant clone is one base away. The CDR3 DNA reads as TGCAGCGTGCCTCCGACTGGATTCAATGAGCAGTACTTC. It is translated as CSVPPTGFNEQYF. V usage is TRBV29-1 and J usage is TRBJ2-7; the D is unclear. The CDR3 is 13 amino acids. The germline gives CDR1 SQVTM, CDR2 ANQGSEA. Trimming removed 6 bases from V and 7 bases from J, with 19 bases in between.

The chain links TRBV20-1 to TRBJ1-6; the D gene is possibly TRBD1 (6 bases). The CDR3 is made up of 16 amino acids. CDR1 DFQATT and CDR2 SNEGSKA come from the germline V gene (reference sequence). V lost 1 base and J 7 bases, leaving 17 bases between the germline ends. CDR3 DNA: TGCAGTGCTAGAGCCACTCCTACAGGGAACAATTCACCCCTCCACTTT. It specifies CSARATPTGNNSPLHF.

A few counts support this clonotype. This chain links TRBV7-2 with TRBJ1-2, with a possible D match to TRBD1 (6 bases). Per the germline V gene, CDR1 is SGHTA and CDR2 is FQGNSA. V dropped 5 bases and J dropped 2 bases, with 9 bases sitting between them. This CDR3 spans 13 amino acids. CDR3 bases: TGTGCCAGCAGCGGGGGGGGCAACTATGGCTACACCTTC. This translates into CASSGGGNYGYTF. The full variable domain, with the rest looked up from reference TRBV7-2 and TRBJ1-2, is GAGVSQSPSNKVTEKGKDVELRCDPISGHTALYWYRQSLGQGLEFLIYFQGNSAPDKSGLPSDRFSAERTGGSVSTLTIQRTQQEDSAVYLCASSGGGNYGYTFGSGTRLTVV.

To note about this clonotype: A much more abundant neighbour one base away suggests this may be a read error. J is TRBJ2-3 and V is TRBV20-1, with 8 bases aligning to TRBD2. V shed 8 bases and J 7 bases; nucleotides not matched to a gene: 11. Germline V lookup: CDR1 DFQATT, CDR2 SNEGSKA (reference sequence). The CDR3 runs 13 residues. CDR3: CSSQSGSANTQYF. The CDR3 bases are TGCAGTTCTCAAAGCGGGAGCGCAAATACGCAGTATTTT.

V and J are TRBV5-6 and TRBJ1-4, with no clear D. The V end lost 2 bases, the J end lost 8 bases, and 13 bases lay between the germline ends. This CDR3 spans 14 amino acids. The V gene's germline CDR1 is SGHDT and CDR2 YYEEEE. The CDR3 nucleotides read TGTGCCAGCAGCTTCCCCGGGGTGACCGAAAAACTGTTTTTT. Its protein product is CASSFPGVTEKLFF.

This rearrangement joins TRBV7-8 to TRBJ2-1; D perhaps matches TRBD1 (5 bases). The assigned J gene may be wrong: the sequence end matches TRBJ2-7 better. This CDR3 region has 17 residues. CDR1 is SGHVS, CDR2 FQNEAQ, per germline. CDR3 residues: CASSQVGWTRSYNEQYF. CDR3 nucleotide sequence: TGTGCCAGCAGCCAGGTTGGCTGGACACGCTCCTACAATGAGCAGTACTTC.

The chain uses TRBV27 and TRBJ1-2; D remains ambiguous. Germline CDR1 and CDR2: MNHEY and SMNVEV (reference sequence). The CDR3 totals 15 residues. V was pared by 5 bases and J by 1 base, with 14 bases between. CDR3 DNA sequence: TGTGCCAGCAGTGTAGCGGGAGGGCATAACTATGGCTACACCTTC. Its translation is CASSVAGGHNYGYTF.

The V and J genes are TRBV7-2 and TRBJ2-4, with D perhaps TRBD1 (5 bases). The last part of the DNA fits TRBJ2-7 better; the J call may be wrong. The CDR3 sequence is 15 residues long. The germline gives CDR1 SGHTA, CDR2 FQGNSA. The CDR3 sequence is CASSLGVTGSYEQYF. CDR3 nucleotides: TGTGCCAGCAGCTTAGGCGTTACAGGATCCTACGAGCAGTACTTC.

J is TRBJ2-5 and V is TRBV28, with D unresolved. Trimming pared 4 bases from V and 1 base from J, leaving 10 bases between. The length of the CDR3 is 14 residues. Germline assignment: CDR1 MDHEN and CDR2 SYDVKM. CDR3 residues: CASSSSQIQETQYF. As DNA, the CDR3 is TGTGCCAGCAGTTCCAGTCAGATCCAAGAGACCCAGTACTTC.

The rearrangement uses TRBV5-6 and TRBJ2-2, with D hard to call. The V gene's germline CDR1 is SGHDT and CDR2 YYEEEE. The CDR3 runs 13 residues. V was cut by 4 bases and J by 2 bases, with 6 bases left in between. This CDR3 reads CASSLPNTGELFF. The DNA of the CDR3 is TGTGCCAGCAGCCTTCCCAACACCGGGGAGCTGTTTTTT.

In regard to this clonotype: This sequence may be a read error, since a much larger clone differs from it by one base. The V and J genes are TRBV3-1 and TRBJ2-1, with TRBD2 as a possible D gene (6 bases). This CDR3 is built from 15 residues. Germline CDR1 reads LGHDT; CDR2 reads YNNKEL (reference sequence). V was cut by 3 bases and J by 8 bases, with 17 bases left in between. CDR3 nucleotide sequence: TGTGCCAGCAGCCAGCGGGGAACGATCCCCCATGAGCAGTTCTTC. Residues: CASSQRGTIPHEQFF.

The DNA for the CDR3 is TGTGCCAGCAGCCAAGTAGGAAGCGCAAACATTCAGTACTTC. This codes for CASSQVGSANIQYF. J is TRBJ2-4 and V is TRBV3-1; D is uncertain. The ends were cut back, 1 base at V and 6 bases at J, with 10 bases in the middle. Germline V gene lookup returns CDR1 LGHDT and CDR2 YNNKEL (reference sequence). The CDR3 spans 14 residues.

On this clonotype: Being one base from a much bigger clone, this may be a read error. This chain uses TRBV5-1 with TRBJ2-5; D gene ambiguous. The CDR3 has 13 amino acids. Germline V gene data show CDR1 as SGHRS and CDR2 as YFSETQ. The CDR3 protein is CTSSLFSEETQYF. CDR3 sequence (DNA): TGCACCAGCAGCTTGTTCTCGGAAGAGACCCAGTACTTC.

This clonotype came up a few times. The chain is built from TRBV15 and TRBJ1-2; D call uncertain. This CDR3 contains 16 residues. Germline V gene data show CDR1 as LNHNV and CDR2 as YYDKDF (reference sequence). Trimming cost V 1 base and J 0 bases, with 12 bases left between them. DNA of the CDR3: TGTGCCACCAGCAGAGTTGGCAGCCTAGCTAACTATGGCTACACCTTC. Protein product: CATSRVGSLANYGYTF.

This clonotype showed up many times. The chain carries TRBV15 and TRBJ2-1, with 8 bases lining up with TRBD1. The CDR3 consists of 17 residues. V trimming: 3 bases; J trimming: 6 bases; junction bases outside the gene matches: 13. The germline V gene encodes CDR1 LNHNV and CDR2 YYDKDF (reference sequence). The CDR3 coding sequence is TGTGCCACCAGCAGGTTGGGCGGGACAGGCGTCGGCAATGAGCAGTTCTTC. As protein: CATSRLGGTGVGNEQFF.

The J gene is TRBJ2-3, the V gene TRBV7-9; 7 nucleotides align to TRBD1. The CDR3 contains 16 residues. CDR1 and CDR2 from the germline V gene are SEHNR and FQNEAQ (reference sequence). The ends lost 2 bases at V and 4 bases at J; junction bases unmatched: 9. In DNA, the CDR3 is TGTGCCAGCAGCTTAAACGTGGGAAGGGGGCCAGATACGCAGTATTTT. This encodes CASSLNVGRGPDTQYF.